Reported below is one T cell receptor beta chain. Original handling: Nucleated cell number was recorded as an estimate derived from reference gene primer amplification. The repertoire was sequenced with immunoSEQ multiplex PCR; TCRdb's copy has only in-frame clones and lacks some. The V and J calls and clone size are taken from that table; D and trimming were inferred from the DNA. This sample has 140,000 to 150,000 clones, with 65% to 85% found just once. The data are from a study of blood T cell repertoires in COVID-19. Study-wide background: The origin of the acute and convalescent COVID-19 samples was the United States, Italy and Spain.

The V gene's germline CDR1 is MDHEN and CDR2 SYDVKM. The CDR3 spans 15 residues. Trimming took 8 bases from V and 5 from J; bases not matched to a gene: 15. This TCR derives from a man aged 55 to 70 with active or convalescent COVID-19. The chain is built from TRBV28 and TRBJ2-7, with TRBD2 matching 7 bases. The specimen was peripheral blood. In DNA form, the CDR3 reads TGTGCCAGCTCCCGCCAAAAAGCGGGAATTAACGAGCAGTACTTC. Residues: CASSRQKAGINEQYF.